This TCR beta chain appears in the sequencing data of a study of blood T cell repertoires in COVID-19. The CDR3 covers 14 residues. With 4 bases removed from V and 4 bases from J, the gap between germline ends came to 12 bases. Germline CDR1 and CDR2: SGHNT and YYREEE (reference sequence). Data came from immunoSEQ multiplex PCR; TCRdb stores just in-frame clones and leaves some out. The data show 250,000 to 350,000 clones, about 85% seen once. The sequenced sample consisted of PBMCs or T cells enriched from blood (not recorded which). This rearrangement joins TRBV5-4 to TRBJ2-1; D perhaps matches TRBD1 (6 bases). The TCR sequence derives from a woman aged 50 to 60 who had recovered from COVID-19. CDR3 in amino acids: CASSTHQGYNEQFF. The DNA of the CDR3 is TGTGCCAGCAGCACCCATCAGGGGTACAATGAGCAGTTCTTC.